Listed below are T cell receptor beta chains from one sample, sequenced in a study of cytomegalovirus exposure and HLA in healthy donors. This table comes from immunoSEQ multiplex PCR, and its TCRdb copy is limited to in-frame clones, with some not included. The repertoire includes under 150,000 clones, 60% to 80% of them detected once, and approximately 5% sits in the top ten. Specimen: PBMCs. These receptors were collected from a woman between 50 and 59 years old in good health and CMV-seronegative. The CDR3 runs from the conserved cysteine through the conserved F or W. The D gene is left open where the match is weak. Not every row has a clone size; where given, it reads once, few, many or a size class.

CDR3 DNA,CDR3 protein,V gene,D gene,clone size,J gene
TGTGCCACCAGCCCCGGGACTAGCGGAGAGACCCAGTACTTC,CATSPGTSGETQYF,TRBV15,TRBD2,.,TRBJ2-5
TGTGCCAGCTCACCACCGATAATAGCGGGGGGTTCCCAAGAGACCCAGTACTTC,CASSPPIIAGGSQETQYF,TRBV18,TRBD2,.,TRBJ2-5
TGTGCCAGCAGTGATAGGGGCAGGATGTCCTATGGCTACACCTTC,CASSDRGRMSYGYTF,TRBV6-1,.,.,TRBJ1-2
TGCGCCAGCAGTGCGGGAGCGGGGGACACAGATACGCAGTATTTT,CASSAGAGDTDTQYF,TRBV10-1,TRBD2,.,TRBJ2-3
TGTGCCAGCAGTGCCTCCGGGACAGGGGGCCATGAGCAGTTCTTC,CASSASGTGGHEQFF,TRBV6-4,TRBD1,.,TRBJ2-1
TGCAGCGGGAGACTAGCGGGGAACACAGATACGCAGTATTTT,CSGRLAGNTDTQYF,TRBV29-1,TRBD2,.,TRBJ2-3
TGTGCCAGCAGCAGCTCAGGGGGCCATGAAAAACTGTTTTTT,CASSSSGGHEKLFF,TRBV7-9,TRBD1,.,TRBJ1-4
TGTGCCAGCAGCCAAGAGGTGGGACAGGAAGGCTATGGCTACACCTTC,CASSQEVGQEGYGYTF,TRBV4-2,TRBD1,few,TRBJ1-2
TGTGCCAGCAGTGAAGGGGTAGCGGGGACTCCCGGCGAGCAGTACTTC,CASSEGVAGTPGEQYF,TRBV6-1,TRBD2,.,TRBJ2-7
TGTGCTAGCAGCTTAGGGTCAGGGGTAGATACGCAGTATTTT,CASSLGSGVDTQYF,TRBV7-7,.,.,TRBJ2-3
TGTGCCAGCAGGGCCCTAGGCACAGATACGCAGTATTTT,CASRALGTDTQYF,TRBV2,.,.,TRBJ2-3
TGTGCCAGCAGTTACCCGAGGACAGGTCGCACTGAAGCTTTCTTT,CASSYPRTGRTEAFF,TRBV6-6,TRBD1,few,TRBJ1-1
TGTGCCAGCAGCTTAGATCGGGGGGTCCATCAGCCCCAGCATTTT,CASSLDRGVHQPQHF,TRBV7-2,.,few,TRBJ1-5
TGTGCCAGTACCCCACAGGGTAACTATGGCTACACCTTC,CASTPQGNYGYTF,TRBV19,.,.,TRBJ1-2
TGTGCCAGCAGCCAGGGGCCCCAAGAGACCCAGTACTTC,CASSQGPQETQYF,TRBV4-2,.,.,TRBJ2-5
TGTGCCACCAGCGGATCCCCCGGACACCGAACCGGGGAGCTGTTTTTT,CATSGSPGHRTGELFF,TRBV15,.,.,TRBJ2-2
TGTGCCAGCAGCTTACAGGGGGGCCTCACAGATACGCAGTATTTT,CASSLQGGLTDTQYF,TRBV7-2,.,.,TRBJ2-3
TGCGCCAGCAGTGAGTCTCTAGCGGGGGGTCCTTACAATGAGCAGTTCTTC,CASSESLAGGPYNEQFF,TRBV10-2,TRBD2,.,TRBJ2-1
TGCGCCAGCAGCCCCCTATCCGGTTCCTACGAGCAGTACTTC,CASSPLSGSYEQYF,TRBV5-1,.,.,TRBJ2-7
TGTGCCAGCAGTGAATGGGGGGATGAAAAACTGTTTTTT,CASSEWGDEKLFF,TRBV6-1,.,.,TRBJ1-4
TGTGCCAGCAGCGGATTAACAGGGGGAAACACCATATATTTT,CASSGLTGGNTIYF,TRBV7-9,.,.,TRBJ1-3
TGTGCCAGCAGACCCCAGGGTGACCCATATGGCTACACCTTC,CASRPQGDPYGYTF,TRBV28,.,.,TRBJ1-2
TGCAGCGTTGAAAGAGGGGGAAACACAGATACGCAGTATTTT,CSVERGGNTDTQYF,TRBV29-1,.,.,TRBJ2-3
TGTGCCAGCAGTTACACGGGACAGAGAAACTACGAGCAGTACTTC,CASSYTGQRNYEQYF,TRBV6-6,TRBD1,few,TRBJ2-7
TGTGCCAGCAGAAGGGAGGCAGATACGCAGTATTTT,CASRREADTQYF,TRBV6-1,.,.,TRBJ2-3
TGTGCCAGCAGCCCCCACAGACAGGGTAGGGACACTGAAGCTTTCTTT,CASSPHRQGRDTEAFF,TRBV9,TRBD1,.,TRBJ1-1
TGTGCCAGTAGTATATCAGGGACTAGAGAAGACTACGAGCAGTACTTC,CASSISGTREDYEQYF,TRBV19,TRBD2,.,TRBJ2-7
TGTGCCAGCAGCCAAGTAGCAGTGTCTGGGGCCAACGTCCTGACTTTC,CASSQVAVSGANVLTF,TRBV4-2,.,.,TRBJ2-6
TGTGCCTGGGGACAGGGATGGGGCAGGCAGCCCCAGCATTTT,CAWGQGWGRQPQHF,TRBV30,TRBD1,.,TRBJ1-5
TGTGCCAGCAGTCCTGACTCTGGGGCCTTCTACGAGCAGTACTTC,CASSPDSGAFYEQYF,TRBV7-2,.,few,TRBJ2-7
TGTGCCAGCAGCTCTTCATTGGGCAGGGGTAACTATGGCTACACCTTC,CASSSSLGRGNYGYTF,TRBV11-1,.,.,TRBJ1-2
TGTGCCAGCAGCCCACCCCAGGCTTCTTCTTATGGCTACACCTTC,CASSPPQASSYGYTF,TRBV7-9,.,.,TRBJ1-2
TGTGCCAGCAGCTCCGTACTATCCTACGAGCAGTACTTC,CASSSVLSYEQYF,TRBV7-9,.,.,TRBJ2-7
TGTGCCAGCTCACCATTACAGACGAACACCGGGGAGCTGTTTTTT,CASSPLQTNTGELFF,TRBV18,.,.,TRBJ2-2
TGTGCCAGCACTGACACAGAGAACACTGAAGCTTTCTTT,CASTDTENTEAFF,TRBV6-5,.,.,TRBJ1-1
TGTGCCATCAGTTTTGGGGACAGCTTCGGCTACACCTTC,CAISFGDSFGYTF,TRBV10-3,TRBD1,.,TRBJ1-2